Sequencing of this T cell receptor beta chain was carried out in a study of blood T cells in healthy people across ages. Primed by a sample-barcoded 5' primer and a J-beta primer mix, a second PCR proceeded for about 7 to 11 cycles. Each CDR3 protein gets one entry after TCRdb re-called the 5' RACE reads with MiXCR. The repertoire holds over 1.5 million distinct CDR3 sequences, with just under 50% as singletons. Trimming removed 5 bases from V and 4 bases from J; junction bases left unmatched: 17. This CDR3 region has 18 residues. Germline lookup yields CDR1 SEHNR and CDR2 FQNEAQ (reference sequence).

V usage is TRBV7-9 and J usage is TRBJ2-1; TRBD1 aligns across 7 bases. The source material was blood. The sequence was collected from a woman aged 40-49 years in good health. CDR3 residues: CASSLGGRDSRMYNEQFF. CDR3 sequence (DNA): TGTGCCAGCAGCCTCGGTGGCCGGGACAGCCGTATGTACAATGAGCAGTTCTTC.